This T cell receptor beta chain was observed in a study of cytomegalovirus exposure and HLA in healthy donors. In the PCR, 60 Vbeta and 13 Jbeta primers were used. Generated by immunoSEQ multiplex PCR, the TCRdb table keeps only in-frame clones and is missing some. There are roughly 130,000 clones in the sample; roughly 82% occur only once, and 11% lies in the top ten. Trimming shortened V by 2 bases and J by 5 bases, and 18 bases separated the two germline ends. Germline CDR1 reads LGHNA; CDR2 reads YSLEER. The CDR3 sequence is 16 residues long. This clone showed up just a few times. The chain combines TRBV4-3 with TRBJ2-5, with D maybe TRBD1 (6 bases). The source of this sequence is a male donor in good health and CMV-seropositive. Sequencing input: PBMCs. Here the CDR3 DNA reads TGCGCCAGCAGCCAAAGGGGGTGGGGCGGACATGAGACCCAGTACTTC. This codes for CASSQRGWGGHETQYF.